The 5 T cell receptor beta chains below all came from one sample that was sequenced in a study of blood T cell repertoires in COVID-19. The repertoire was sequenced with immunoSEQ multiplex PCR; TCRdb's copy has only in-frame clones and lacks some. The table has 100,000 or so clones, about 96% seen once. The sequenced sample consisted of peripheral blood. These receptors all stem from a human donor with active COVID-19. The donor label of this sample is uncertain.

The CDR3 DNA follows: TGCGCCAGCACTTCCCAGCCCCAGCATTTT. This sequence encodes CASTSQPQHF. The chain employs TRBV10-1 and TRBJ1-5, with D unclear. V was clipped by 7 bases and J by 7 bases, with 5 bases between them. The CDR3 totals 10 residues. Germline CDR1 reads WNHNN; CDR2 reads SYGVQD (reference sequence).

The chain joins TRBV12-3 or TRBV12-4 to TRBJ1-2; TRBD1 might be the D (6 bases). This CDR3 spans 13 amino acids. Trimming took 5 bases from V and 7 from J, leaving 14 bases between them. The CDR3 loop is CASSPQAGAGYTF. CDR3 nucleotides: TGTGCCAGCAGTCCCCAGGCAGGGGCTGGCTACACCTTC.

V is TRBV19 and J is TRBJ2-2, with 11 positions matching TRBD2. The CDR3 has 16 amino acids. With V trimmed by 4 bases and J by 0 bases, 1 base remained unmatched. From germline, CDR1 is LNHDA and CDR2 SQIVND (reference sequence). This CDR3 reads CASSKGLAANTGELFF. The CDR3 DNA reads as TGTGCCAGTAGTAAGGGACTAGCGGCGAACACCGGGGAGCTGTTTTTT.

CDR3 sequence (DNA): TGTGCCAGCAGCTTTCCCGGGAGCACTAGCACAGATACGCAGTATTTT. It translates to CASSFPGSTSTDTQYF. This sequence joins TRBV5-4 and TRBJ2-3; D possibly corresponds to TRBD2 (6 bases). V lost 2 bases and J 0 bases, leaving 13 bases between the germline ends. CDR1 is SGHNT, CDR2 YYREEE, per germline (reference sequence). CDR3 length: 16 residues. Supplemented by reference TRBV5-4 and TRBJ2-3, the full variable domain reads ETGVTQSPTHLIKTRGQQVTLRCSSQSGHNTVSWYQQALGQGPQFIFQYYREEENGRGNFPPRFSGLQFPNYSSELNVNALELDDSALYLCASSFPGSTSTDTQYFGPGTRLTVL.

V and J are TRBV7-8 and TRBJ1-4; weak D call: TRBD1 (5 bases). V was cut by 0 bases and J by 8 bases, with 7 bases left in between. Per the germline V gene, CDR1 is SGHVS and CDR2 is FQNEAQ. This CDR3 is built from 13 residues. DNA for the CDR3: TGTGCCAGCAGCTTAGCGCAGGGCGAAAAACTGTTTTTT. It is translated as CASSLAQGEKLFF.